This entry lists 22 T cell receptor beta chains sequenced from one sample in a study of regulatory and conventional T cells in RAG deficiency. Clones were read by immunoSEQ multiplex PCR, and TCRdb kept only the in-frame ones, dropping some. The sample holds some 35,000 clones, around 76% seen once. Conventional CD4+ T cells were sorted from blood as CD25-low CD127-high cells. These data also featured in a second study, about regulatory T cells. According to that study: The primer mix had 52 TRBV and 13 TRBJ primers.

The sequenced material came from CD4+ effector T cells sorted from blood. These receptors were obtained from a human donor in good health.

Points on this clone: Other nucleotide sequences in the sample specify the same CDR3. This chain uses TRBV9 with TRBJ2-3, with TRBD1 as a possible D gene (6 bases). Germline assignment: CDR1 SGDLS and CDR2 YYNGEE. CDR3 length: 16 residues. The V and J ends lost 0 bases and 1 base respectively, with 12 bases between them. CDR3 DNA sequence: TGTGCCAGCAGCGTAGTATTAGCAGGGGGCACAGATACGCAGTATTTT. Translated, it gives CASSVVLAGGTDTQYF.

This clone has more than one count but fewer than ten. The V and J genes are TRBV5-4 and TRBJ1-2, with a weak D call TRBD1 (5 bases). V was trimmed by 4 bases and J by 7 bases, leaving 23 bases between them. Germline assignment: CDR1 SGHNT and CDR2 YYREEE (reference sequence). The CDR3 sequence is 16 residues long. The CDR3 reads CASSKGLQGGGRGYTF. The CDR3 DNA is TGTGCCAGCAGCAAGGGGCTCCAGGGTGGAGGACGTGGCTACACCTTC.

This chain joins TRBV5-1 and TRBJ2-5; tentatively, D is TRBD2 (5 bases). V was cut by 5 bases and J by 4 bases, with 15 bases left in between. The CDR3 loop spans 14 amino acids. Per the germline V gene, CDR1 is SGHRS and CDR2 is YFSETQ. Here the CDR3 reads CASSSGSGGETQYF. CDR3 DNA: TGCGCCAGCAGTTCAGGATCTGGAGGAGAGACCCAGTACTTC.

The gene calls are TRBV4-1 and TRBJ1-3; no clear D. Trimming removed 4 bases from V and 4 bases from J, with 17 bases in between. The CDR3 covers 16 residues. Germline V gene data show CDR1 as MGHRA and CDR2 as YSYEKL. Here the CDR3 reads CASSPTGRGRGNTIYF. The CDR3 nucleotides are TGCGCCAGCAGCCCGACTGGGAGAGGGCGAGGAAACACCATATATTTT.

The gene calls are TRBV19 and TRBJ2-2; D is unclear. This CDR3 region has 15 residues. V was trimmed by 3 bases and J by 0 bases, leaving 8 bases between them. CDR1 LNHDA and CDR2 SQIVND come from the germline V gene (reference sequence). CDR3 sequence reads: CASSMERSNTGELFF. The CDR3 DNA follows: TGTGCCAGTAGTATGGAACGGTCGAACACCGGGGAGCTGTTTTTT.

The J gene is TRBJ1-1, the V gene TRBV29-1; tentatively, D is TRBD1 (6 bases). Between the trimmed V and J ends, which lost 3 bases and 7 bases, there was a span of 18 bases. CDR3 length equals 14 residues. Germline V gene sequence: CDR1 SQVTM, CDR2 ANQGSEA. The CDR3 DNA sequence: TGCAGCGTTGATTCGGGCAGGGTCAGGGGTGAAGCTTTCTTT. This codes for CSVDSGRVRGEAFF.

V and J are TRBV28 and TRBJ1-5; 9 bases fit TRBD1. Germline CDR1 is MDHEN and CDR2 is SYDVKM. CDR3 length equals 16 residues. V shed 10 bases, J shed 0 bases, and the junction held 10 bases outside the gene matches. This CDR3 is CATRKRQGVSNQPQHF. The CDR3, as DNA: TGTGCCACGCGCAAGAGACAGGGGGTTAGCAATCAGCCCCAGCATTTT.

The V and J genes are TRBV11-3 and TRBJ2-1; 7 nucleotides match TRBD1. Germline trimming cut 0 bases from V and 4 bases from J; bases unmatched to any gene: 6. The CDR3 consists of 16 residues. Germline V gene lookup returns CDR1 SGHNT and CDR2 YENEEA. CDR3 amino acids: CASSLDWTGRYNEQFF. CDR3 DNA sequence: TGTGCCAGCAGCTTAGACTGGACAGGACGATACAATGAGCAGTTCTTC.

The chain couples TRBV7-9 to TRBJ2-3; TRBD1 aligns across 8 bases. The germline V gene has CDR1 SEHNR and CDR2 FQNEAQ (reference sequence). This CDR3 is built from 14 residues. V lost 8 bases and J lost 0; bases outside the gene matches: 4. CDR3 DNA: TGTGCCAGCTCCCGACAGGGGAGCACAGATACGCAGTATTTT. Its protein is CASSRQGSTDTQYF.

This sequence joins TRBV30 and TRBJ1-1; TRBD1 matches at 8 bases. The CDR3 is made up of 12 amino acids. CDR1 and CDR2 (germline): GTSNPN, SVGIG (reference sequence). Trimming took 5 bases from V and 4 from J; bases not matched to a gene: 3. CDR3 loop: CAWWDRFTEAFF. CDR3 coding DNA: TGTGCCTGGTGGGACAGGTTCACTGAAGCTTTCTTT.

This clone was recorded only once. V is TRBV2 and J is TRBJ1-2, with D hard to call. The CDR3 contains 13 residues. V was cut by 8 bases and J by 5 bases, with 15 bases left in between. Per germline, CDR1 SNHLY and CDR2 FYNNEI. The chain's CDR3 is CASDRSQLYGYTF. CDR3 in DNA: TGTGCCAGCGATCGGTCCCAACTATATGGCTACACCTTC.

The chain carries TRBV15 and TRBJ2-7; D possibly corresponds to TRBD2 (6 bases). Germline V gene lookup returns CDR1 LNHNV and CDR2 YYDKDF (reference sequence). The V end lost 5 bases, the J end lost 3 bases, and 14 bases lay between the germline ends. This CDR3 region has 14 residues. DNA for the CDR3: TGTGCCACCAGCCGCGGGACGGGAAACTACGAGCAGTACTTC. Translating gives CATSRGTGNYEQYF.

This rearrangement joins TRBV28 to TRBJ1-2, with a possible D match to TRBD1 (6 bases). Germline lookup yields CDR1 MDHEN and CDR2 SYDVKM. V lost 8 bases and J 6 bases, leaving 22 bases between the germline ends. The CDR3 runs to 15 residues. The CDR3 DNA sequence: TGTGCCAGCCTTCAAGGGGGGGGCGTCCTCCATGGCTACACCTTC. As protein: CASLQGGGVLHGYTF.

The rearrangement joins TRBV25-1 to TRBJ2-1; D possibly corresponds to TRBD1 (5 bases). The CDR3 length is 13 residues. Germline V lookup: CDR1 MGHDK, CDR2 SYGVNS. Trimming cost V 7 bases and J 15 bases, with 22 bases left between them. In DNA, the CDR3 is TGTGCCAGCAAAATGTACCCCCAGGGCCCCGTGTTCTTC. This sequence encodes CASKMYPQGPVFF.

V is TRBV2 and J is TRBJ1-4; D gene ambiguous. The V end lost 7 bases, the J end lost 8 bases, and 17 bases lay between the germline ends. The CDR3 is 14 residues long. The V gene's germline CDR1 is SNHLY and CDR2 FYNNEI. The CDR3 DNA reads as TGTGCCAGCAACTTGCAAAGGATATCGGAAAAACTGTTTTTT. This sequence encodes CASNLQRISEKLFF.

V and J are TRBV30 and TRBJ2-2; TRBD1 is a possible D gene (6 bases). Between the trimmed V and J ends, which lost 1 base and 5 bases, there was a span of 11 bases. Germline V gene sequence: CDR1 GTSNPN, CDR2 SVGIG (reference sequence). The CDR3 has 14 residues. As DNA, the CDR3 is TGTGCCTGGAGTGGTTACAGGGTTACCGGGGAGCTGTTTTTT. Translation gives CAWSGYRVTGELFF.

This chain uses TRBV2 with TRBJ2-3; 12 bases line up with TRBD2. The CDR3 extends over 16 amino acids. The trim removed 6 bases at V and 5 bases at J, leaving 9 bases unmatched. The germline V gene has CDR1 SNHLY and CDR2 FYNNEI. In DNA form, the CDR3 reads TGTGCCAGCAGACTACTAGCGGGGGGTTCTCGAGATACGCAGTATTTT. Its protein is CASRLLAGGSRDTQYF.

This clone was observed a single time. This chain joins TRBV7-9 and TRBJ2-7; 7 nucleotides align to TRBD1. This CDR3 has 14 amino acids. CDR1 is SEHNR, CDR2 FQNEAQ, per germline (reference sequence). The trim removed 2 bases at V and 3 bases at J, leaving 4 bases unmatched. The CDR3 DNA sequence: TGTGCCAGCAGCTTAAGGCAGGGGGACTACGAGCAGTACTTC. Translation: CASSLRQGDYEQYF.

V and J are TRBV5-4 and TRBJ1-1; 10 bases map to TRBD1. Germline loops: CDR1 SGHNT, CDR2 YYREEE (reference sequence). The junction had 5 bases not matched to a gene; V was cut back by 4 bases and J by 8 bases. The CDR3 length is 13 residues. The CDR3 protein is CASSPDRGLEAFF. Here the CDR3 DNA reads TGTGCCAGCAGCCCTGACAGGGGGCTCGAAGCTTTCTTT. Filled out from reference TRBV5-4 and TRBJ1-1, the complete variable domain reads ETGVTQSPTHLIKTRGQQVTLRCSSQSGHNTVSWYQQALGQGPQFIFQYYREEENGRGNFPPRFSGLQFPNYSSELNVNALELDDSALYLCASSPDRGLEAFFGQGTRLTVV.

The chain's CDR3 is CASSLWASGGSGANVLTF. DNA of the CDR3: TGTGCCAGCAGCTTATGGGCTAGCGGGGGTTCTGGGGCCAACGTCCTGACTTTC. The chain couples TRBV7-2 to TRBJ2-6; 10 nucleotides match TRBD2. Per germline, CDR1 SGHTA and CDR2 FQGNSA. J gave up 1 base and V 2 bases, and 5 bases lay outside the gene matches. This CDR3 is built from 18 residues.

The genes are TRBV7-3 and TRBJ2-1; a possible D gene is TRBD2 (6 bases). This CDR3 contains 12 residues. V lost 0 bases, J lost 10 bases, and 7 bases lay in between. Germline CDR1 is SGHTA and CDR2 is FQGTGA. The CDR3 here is CASSLTGREQFF. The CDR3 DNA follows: TGTGCCAGCAGCTTAACTGGGAGGGAGCAGTTCTTC.

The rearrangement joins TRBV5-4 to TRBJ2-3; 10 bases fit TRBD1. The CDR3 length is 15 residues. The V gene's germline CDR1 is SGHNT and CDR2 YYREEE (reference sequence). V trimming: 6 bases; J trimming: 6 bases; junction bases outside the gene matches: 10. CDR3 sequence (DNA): TGTGCCAGCATCGCCGGGACAGGGGCGAGGGATACGCAGTATTTT. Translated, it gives CASIAGTGARDTQYF.